This TCR beta chain was identified during a study of type 1 regulatory T cells. Turning to the study itself: This in vitro CD4 product, T-allo10, is enriched for Tr1 cells and alloantigen-specific.

The CDR3 runs 13 residues. Trimming removed 6 bases from V and 6 bases from J; junction bases left unmatched: 7. Comments on this clonotype: The target antigen is unknown.

MiXCR, run by TCRdb on the reads, gives a single entry per CDR3 protein. The table lists about 68,000 distinct CDR3 sequences, 50% to 70% of them singletons. Sequencing was done on a sample of cultured T cells, either the whole culture or a sorted T cell fraction (not recorded which). Subset here: Tr1-enriched cell product generated in vitro against host alloantigens. This sequence was found in a human donor in good health. This chain uses TRBV12-3 or TRBV12-4 with TRBJ1-1; 7 nucleotides line up with TRBD1. The CDR3 reads CASSKDRFSEAFF. The CDR3, as DNA: TGTGCCAGCAGCAAGGACAGGTTTTCTGAAGCTTTCTTT.